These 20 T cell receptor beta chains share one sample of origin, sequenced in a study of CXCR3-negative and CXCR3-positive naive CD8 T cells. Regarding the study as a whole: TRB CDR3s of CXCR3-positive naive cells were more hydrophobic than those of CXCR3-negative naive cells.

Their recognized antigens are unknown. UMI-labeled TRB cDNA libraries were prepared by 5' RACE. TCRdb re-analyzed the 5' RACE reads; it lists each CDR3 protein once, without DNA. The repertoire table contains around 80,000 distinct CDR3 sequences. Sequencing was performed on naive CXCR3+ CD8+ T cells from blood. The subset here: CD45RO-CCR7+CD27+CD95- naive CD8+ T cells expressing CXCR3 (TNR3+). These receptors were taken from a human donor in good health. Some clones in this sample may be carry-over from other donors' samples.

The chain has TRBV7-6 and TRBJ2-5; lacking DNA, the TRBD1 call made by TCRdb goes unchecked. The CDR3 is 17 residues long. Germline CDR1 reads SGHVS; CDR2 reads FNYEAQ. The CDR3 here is CASSLDTAGGLEETQYF.

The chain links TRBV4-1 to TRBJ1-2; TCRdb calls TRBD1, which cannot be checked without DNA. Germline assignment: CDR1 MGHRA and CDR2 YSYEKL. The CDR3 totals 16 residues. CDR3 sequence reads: CASSQDRHAAPYGYTF.

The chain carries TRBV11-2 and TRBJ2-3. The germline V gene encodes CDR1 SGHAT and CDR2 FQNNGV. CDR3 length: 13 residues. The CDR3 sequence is CASSPALTDTQYF.

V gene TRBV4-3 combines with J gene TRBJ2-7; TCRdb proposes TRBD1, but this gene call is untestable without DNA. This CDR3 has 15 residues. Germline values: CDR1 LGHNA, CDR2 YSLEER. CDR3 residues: CASSLSPGQQNEQYF.

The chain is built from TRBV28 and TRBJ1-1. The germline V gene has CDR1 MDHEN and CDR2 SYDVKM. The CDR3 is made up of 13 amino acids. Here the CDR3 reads CASSFEGFTEAFF.

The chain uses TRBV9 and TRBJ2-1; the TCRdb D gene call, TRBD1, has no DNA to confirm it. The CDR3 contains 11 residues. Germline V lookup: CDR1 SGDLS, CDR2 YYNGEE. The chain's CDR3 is CASNLRDGAFF.

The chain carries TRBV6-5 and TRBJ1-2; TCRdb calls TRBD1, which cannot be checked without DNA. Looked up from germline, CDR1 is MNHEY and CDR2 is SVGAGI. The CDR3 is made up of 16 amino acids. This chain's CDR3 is CASSYSRGAKNYGYTF.

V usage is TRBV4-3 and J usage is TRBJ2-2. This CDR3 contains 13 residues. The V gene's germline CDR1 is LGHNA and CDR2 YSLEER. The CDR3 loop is CASSQEWGGELFF.

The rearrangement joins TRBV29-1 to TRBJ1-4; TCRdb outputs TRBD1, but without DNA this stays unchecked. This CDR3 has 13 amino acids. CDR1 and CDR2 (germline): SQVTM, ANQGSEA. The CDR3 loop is CSGTTGGNEKLFF.

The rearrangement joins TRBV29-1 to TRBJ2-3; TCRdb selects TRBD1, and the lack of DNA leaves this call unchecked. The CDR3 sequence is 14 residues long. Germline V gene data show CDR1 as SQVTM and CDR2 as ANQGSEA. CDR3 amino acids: CSVSLGQYTDTQYF.

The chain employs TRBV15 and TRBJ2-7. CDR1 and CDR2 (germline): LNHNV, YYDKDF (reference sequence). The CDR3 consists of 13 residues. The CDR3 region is CATSIDSSYEQYF.

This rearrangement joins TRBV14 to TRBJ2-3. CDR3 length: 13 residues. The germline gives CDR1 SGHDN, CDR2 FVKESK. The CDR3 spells CASSQDNGHTQYF.

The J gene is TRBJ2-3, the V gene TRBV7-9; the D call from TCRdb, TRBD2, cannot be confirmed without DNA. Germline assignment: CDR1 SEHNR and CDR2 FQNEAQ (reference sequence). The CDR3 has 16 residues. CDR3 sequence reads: CASSSRLAGSTDTQYF.

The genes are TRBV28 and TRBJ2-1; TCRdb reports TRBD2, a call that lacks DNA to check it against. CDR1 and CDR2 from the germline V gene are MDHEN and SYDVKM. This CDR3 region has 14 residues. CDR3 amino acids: CASSPLDAYNEQFF. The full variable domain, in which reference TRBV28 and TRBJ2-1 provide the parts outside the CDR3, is DVKVTQSSRYLVKRTGEKVFLECVQDMDHENMFWYRQDPGLGLRLIYFSYDVKMKEKGDIPEGYSVSREKKERFSLILESASTNQTSMYLCASSPLDAYNEQFFGPGTRLTVL.

CDR3 loop: CSVTGRSNEQFF. V usage is TRBV29-1 and J usage is TRBJ2-1; as DNA is missing, the TRBD2 call by TCRdb cannot be tested. The length of the CDR3 is 12 residues. Germline V lookup: CDR1 SQVTM, CDR2 ANQGSEA.

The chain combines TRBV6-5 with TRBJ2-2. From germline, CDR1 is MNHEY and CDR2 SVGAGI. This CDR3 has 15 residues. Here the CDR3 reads CASSYGSLGTGELFF.

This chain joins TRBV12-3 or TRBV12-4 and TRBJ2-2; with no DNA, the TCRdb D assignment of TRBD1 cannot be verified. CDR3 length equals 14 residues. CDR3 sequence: CASTKSGVTGELFF.

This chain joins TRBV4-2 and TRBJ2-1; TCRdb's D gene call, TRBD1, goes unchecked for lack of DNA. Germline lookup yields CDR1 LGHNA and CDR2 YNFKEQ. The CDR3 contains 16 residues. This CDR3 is CASSQERSRGGDEQFF.

CDR3 sequence reads: CASSQEGTASTDTQYF. This chain uses TRBV3-1 with TRBJ2-3. In germline, CDR1 is LGHDT, CDR2 YNNKEL (reference sequence). The CDR3 is made up of 16 amino acids.

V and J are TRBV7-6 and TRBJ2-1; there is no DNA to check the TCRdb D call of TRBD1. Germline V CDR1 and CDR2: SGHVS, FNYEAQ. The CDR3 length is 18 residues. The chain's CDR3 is CASSLYPAETGGRNEQFF. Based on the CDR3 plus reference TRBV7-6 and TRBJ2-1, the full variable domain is GAGVSQSPRYKVTKRGQDVALRCDPISGHVSLYWYRQALGQGPEFLTYFNYEAQQDKSGLPNDRFSAERPEGSISTLTIQRTEQRDSAMYRCASSLYPAETGGRNEQFFGPGTRLTVL.